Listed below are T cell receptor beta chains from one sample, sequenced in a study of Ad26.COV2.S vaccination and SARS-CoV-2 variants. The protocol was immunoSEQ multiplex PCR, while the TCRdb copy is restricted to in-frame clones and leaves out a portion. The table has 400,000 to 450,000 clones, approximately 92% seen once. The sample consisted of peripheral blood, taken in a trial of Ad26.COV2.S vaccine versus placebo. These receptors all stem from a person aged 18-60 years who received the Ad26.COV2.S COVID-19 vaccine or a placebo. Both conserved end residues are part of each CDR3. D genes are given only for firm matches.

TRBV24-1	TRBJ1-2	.	CATSDIGRVNGYTF
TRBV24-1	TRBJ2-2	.	CATSLNTGELFF
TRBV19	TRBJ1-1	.	CASRKGGMNTEAFF
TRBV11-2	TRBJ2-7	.	CASSRGQGPGLGQYF
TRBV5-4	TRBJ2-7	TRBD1	CASSVPTGGPSYEQYF
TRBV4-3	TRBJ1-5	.	CASSQDGNQPQHF
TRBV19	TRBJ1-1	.	CASSIWEGNTEAFF
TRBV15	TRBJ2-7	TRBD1	CATSMKRTGAAYEQYF
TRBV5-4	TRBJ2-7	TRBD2	CASSLGGAGGYEQYF
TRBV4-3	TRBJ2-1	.	CASSQDSRQTRNEQFF
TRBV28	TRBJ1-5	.	CASSSGHNQPQHF
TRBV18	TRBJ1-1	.	CASSPPGAAGNTEAFF
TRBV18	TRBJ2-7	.	CASSAQGPTYF
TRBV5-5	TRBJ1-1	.	CASIVGWGSTEAFF
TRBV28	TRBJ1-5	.	CASSLGSFGNQPQHF
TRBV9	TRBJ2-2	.	CASSAEGSTGELFF
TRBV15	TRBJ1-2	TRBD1	CATTAGRTGTYGYTF
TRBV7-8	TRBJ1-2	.	CASSLEGHGYTF
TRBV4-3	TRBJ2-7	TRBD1	CASSLRTGIYEQYF
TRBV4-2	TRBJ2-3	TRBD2	CASSQEGRTSGGWADTQYF
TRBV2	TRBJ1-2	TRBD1	CASSGDRLNYGYTF
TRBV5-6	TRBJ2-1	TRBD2	CASSFRLAGGPGNEQFF
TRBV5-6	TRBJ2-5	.	CASSLAASAETQYF
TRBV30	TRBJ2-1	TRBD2	CAWSVAAGAYEQFF
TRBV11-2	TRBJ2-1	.	CASSPTLNNEQFF
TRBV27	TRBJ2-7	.	CASSYPGRRGYEQYF
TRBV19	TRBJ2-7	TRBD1	CASRQEQGAREQYF
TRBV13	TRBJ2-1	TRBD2	CASSDGSGTSGISSSYNEQFF
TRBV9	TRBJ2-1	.	CASSQRPYNEQFF
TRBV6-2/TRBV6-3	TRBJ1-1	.	CASSYRSPGEGTEAFF
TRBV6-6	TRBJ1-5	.	CASSPGTRGSSNQPQHF